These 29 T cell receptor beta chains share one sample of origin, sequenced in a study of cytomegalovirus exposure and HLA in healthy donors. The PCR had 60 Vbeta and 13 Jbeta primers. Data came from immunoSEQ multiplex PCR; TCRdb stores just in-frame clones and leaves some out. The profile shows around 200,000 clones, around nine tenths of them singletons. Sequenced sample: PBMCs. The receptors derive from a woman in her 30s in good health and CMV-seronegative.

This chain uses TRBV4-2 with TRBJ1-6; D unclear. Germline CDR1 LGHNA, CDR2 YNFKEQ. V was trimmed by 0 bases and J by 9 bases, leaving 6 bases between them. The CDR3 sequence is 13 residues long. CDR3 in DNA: TGTGCCAGCAGCCAAGACGGGGTTTCACCCCTCCACTTT. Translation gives CASSQDGVSPLHF.

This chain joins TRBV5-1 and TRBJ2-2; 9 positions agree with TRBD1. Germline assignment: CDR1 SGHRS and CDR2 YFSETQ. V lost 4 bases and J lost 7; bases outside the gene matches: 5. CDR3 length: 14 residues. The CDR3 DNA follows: TGCGCCAGCAGCAAGGACAGGGGAGGCGGGGAGCTGTTTTTT. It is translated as CASSKDRGGGELFF.

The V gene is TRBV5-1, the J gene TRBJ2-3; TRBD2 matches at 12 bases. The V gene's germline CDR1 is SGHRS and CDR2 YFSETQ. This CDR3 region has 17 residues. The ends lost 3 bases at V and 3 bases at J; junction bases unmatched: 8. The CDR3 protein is CASSSLLAGGSTDTQYF. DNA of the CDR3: TGCGCCAGCAGCTCACTACTAGCGGGAGGATCGACAGATACGCAGTATTTT.

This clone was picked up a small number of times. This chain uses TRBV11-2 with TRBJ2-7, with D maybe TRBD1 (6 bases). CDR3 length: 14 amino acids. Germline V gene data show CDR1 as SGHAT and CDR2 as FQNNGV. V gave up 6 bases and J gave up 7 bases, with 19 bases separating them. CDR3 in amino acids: CASRGRNRVGEQYF. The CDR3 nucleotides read TGTGCCAGCAGGGGACGAAACAGGGTGGGGGAGCAGTACTTC.

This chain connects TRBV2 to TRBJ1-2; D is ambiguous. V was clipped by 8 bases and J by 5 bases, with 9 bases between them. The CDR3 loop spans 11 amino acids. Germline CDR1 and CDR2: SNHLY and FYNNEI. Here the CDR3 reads CASSQRYGYTF. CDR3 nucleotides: TGTGCCAGCTCCCAGAGGTATGGCTACACCTTC.

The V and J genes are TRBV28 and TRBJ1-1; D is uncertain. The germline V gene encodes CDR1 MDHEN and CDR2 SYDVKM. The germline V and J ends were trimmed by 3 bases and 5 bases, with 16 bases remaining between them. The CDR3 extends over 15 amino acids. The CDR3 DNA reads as TGTGCCAGCAGTTTGCCCCCCACGGGTCAAACTGAAGCTTTCTTT. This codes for CASSLPPTGQTEAFF.

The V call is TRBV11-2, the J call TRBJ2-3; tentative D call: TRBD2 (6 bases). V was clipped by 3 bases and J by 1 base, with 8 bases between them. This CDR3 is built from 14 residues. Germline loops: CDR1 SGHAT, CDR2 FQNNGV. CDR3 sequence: CASSFTGGTDTQYF. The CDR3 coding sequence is TGTGCCAGCAGCTTTACGGGGGGCACAGATACGCAGTATTTT.

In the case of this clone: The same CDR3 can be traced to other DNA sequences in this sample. The CDR3 protein is CASSLEVGRSGEQYF. CDR3 DNA: TGTGCCAGCAGCTTAGAGGTTGGCCGTTCGGGCGAGCAGTACTTC. V and J are TRBV7-8 and TRBJ2-7; no clear D. This CDR3 contains 15 residues. Trimming shortened V by 1 base and J by 6 bases, and 16 bases separated the two germline ends. CDR1 and CDR2 (germline): SGHVS, FQNEAQ.

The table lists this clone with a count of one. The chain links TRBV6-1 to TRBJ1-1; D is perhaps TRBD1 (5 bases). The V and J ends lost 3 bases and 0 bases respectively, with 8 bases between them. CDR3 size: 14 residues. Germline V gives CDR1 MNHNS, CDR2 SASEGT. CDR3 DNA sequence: TGTGCCAGCAGTGACTGGGGGGTGAACACTGAAGCTTTCTTT. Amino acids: CASSDWGVNTEAFF.

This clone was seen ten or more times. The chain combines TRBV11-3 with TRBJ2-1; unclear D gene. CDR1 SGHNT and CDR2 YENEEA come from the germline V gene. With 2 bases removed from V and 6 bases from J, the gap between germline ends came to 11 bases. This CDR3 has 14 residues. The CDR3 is CASSLSSVSNEQFF. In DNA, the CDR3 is TGTGCCAGCAGCTTATCTTCGGTCTCCAATGAGCAGTTCTTC.

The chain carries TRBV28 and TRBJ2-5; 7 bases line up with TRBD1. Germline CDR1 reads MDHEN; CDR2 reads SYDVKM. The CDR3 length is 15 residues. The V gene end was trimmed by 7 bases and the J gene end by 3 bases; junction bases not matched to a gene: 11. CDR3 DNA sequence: TGTGCCAGCAAAAAATGTAGGGGGCTCAAAGAGACCCAGTACTTC. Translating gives CASKKCRGLKETQYF.

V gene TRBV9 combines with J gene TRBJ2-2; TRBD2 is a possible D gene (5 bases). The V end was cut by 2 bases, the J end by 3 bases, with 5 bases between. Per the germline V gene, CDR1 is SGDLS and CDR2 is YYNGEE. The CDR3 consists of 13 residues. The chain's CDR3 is CASSVGDTGELFF. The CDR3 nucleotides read TGTGCCAGCAGCGTGGGAGACACCGGGGAGCTGTTTTTT.

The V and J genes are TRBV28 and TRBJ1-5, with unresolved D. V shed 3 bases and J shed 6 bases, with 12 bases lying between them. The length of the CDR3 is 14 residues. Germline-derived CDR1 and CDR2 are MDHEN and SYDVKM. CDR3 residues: CASSFGVRGQPQHF. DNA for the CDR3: TGTGCCAGCAGTTTCGGGGTCCGTGGTCAGCCCCAGCATTTT.

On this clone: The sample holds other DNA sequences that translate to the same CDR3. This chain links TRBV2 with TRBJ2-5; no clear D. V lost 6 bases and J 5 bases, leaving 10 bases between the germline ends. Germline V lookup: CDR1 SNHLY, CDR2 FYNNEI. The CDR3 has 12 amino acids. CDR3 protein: CASSPLQETQYF. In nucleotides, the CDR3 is TGTGCCAGCAGCCCTCTCCAGGAGACCCAGTACTTC.

The CDR3 region has the DNA TGTGCCAGCAGCGTAGCCGCAGGGAGGGGTGAAAAACTGTTTTTT. Its protein is CASSVAAGRGEKLFF. This sequence joins TRBV9 and TRBJ1-4; D may be TRBD1 (5 bases). Germline values: CDR1 SGDLS, CDR2 YYNGEE. This CDR3 has 15 residues. Trimming removed 0 bases at V and 7 bases at J, with 13 bases between.

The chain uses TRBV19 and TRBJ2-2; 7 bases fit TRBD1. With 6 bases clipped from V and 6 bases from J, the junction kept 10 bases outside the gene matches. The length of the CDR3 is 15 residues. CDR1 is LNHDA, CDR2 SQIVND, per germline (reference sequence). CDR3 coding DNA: TGTGCCAGTAGCCTCGAGACAGGGTATTCCGGGGAGCTGTTTTTT. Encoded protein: CASSLETGYSGELFF.

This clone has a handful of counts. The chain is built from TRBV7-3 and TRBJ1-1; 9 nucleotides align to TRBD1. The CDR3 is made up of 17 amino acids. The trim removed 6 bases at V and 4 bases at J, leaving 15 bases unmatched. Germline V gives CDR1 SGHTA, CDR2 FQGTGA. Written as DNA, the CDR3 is TGTGCCAGCAGATCCCGGGTTGGCTACAGGGGGCCCACTGAAGCTTTCTTT. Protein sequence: CASRSRVGYRGPTEAFF.

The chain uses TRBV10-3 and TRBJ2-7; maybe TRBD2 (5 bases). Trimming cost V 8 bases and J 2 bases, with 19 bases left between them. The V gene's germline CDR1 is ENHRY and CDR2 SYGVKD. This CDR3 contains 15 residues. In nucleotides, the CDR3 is TGTGCCATCTCGGGGTTGGCAACCGGCGCCTACGAGCAGTACTTC. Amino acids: CAISGLATGAYEQYF.

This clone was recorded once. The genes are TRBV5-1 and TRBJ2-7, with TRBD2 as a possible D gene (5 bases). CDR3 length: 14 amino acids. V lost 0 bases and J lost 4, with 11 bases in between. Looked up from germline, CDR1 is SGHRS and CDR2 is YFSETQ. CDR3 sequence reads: CASSLDGVFYEQYF. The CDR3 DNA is TGCGCCAGCAGCTTGGACGGGGTTTTTTACGAGCAGTACTTC.

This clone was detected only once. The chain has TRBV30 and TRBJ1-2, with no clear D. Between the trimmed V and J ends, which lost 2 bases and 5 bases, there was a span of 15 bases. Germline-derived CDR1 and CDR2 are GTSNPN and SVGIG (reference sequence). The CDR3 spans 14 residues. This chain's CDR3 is CAWSSRAGSYGYTF. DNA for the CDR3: TGTGCCTGGAGTTCCCGCGCAGGCAGTTATGGCTACACCTTC.

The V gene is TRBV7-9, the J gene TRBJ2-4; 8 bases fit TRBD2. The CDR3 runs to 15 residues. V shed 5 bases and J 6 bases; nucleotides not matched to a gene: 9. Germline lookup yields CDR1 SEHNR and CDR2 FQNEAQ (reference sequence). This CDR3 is CASSALAGISNIQYF. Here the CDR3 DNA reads TGTGCCAGCAGCGCTTTAGCGGGAATATCAAACATTCAGTACTTC.

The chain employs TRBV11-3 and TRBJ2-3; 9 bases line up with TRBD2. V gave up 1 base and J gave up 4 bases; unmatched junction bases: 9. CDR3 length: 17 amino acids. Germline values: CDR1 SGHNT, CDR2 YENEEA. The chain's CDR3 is CASSLGPGTSKADTQYF. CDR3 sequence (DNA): TGTGCCAGCAGCTTAGGCCCGGGGACTAGCAAGGCAGATACGCAGTATTTT.

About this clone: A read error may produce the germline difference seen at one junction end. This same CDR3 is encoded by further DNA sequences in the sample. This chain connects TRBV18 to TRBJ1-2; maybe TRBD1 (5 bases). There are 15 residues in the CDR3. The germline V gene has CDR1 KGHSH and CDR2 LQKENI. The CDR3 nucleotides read TGCGCCAGCTCACCAATCGCCACACCGGGGGATGGCTACACCTTC. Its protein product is CASSPIATPGDGYTF.

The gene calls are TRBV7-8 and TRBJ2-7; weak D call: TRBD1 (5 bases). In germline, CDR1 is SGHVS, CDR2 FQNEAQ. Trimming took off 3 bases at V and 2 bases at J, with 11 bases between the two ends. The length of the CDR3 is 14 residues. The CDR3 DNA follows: TGTGCCAGCAGCTTCGGCAGGGTTACCTACGAGCAGTACTTC. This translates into CASSFGRVTYEQYF.

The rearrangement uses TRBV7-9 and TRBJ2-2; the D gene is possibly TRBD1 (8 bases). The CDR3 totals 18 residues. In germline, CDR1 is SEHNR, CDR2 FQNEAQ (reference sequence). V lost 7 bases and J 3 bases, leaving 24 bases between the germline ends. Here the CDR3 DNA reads TGTGCCAGCACCGGGGGGTCGTGGGGACAGGTGGACACCGGGGAGCTGTTTTTT. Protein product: CASTGGSWGQVDTGELFF. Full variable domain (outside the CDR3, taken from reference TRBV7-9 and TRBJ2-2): DTGVSQNPRHKITKRGQNVTFRCDPISEHNRLYWYRQTLGQGPEFLTYFQNEAQLEKSRLLSDRFSAERPKGSFSTLEIQRTEQGDSAMYLCASTGGSWGQVDTGELFFGEGSRLTVL.

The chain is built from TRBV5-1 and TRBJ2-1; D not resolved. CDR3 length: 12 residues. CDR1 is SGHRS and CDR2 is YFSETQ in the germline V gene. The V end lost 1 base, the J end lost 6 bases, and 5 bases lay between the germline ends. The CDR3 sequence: CASSLSSNEQFF. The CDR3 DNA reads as TGCGCCAGCAGCTTGTCGTCCAATGAGCAGTTCTTC.

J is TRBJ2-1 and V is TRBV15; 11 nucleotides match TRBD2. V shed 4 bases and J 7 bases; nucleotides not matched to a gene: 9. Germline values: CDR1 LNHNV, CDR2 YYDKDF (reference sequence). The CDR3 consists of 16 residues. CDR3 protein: CATSKASGGNWNEQFF. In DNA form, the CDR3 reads TGTGCCACCAGCAAAGCTAGCGGGGGGAATTGGAATGAGCAGTTCTTC.

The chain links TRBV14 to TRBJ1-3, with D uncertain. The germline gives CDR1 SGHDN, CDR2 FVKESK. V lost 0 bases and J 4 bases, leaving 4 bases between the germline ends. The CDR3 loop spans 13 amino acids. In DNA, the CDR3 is TGTGCCAGCAGCCAAGATAGAGGAAACACCATATATTTT. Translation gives CASSQDRGNTIYF.

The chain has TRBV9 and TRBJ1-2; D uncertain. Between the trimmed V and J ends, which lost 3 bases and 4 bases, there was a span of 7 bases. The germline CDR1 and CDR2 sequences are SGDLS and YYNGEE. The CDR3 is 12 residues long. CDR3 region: CASSGTTYGYTF. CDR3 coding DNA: TGTGCCAGCAGCGGGACTACCTATGGCTACACCTTC.